Shown below are 21 T cell receptor beta chains from a single sample sequenced in a study of T cell responses to AZD1222 COVID-19 vaccine. Clones were read by immunoSEQ multiplex PCR, and TCRdb kept only the in-frame ones, dropping some. The sample yields about 97,000 clones, around 88% seen once. Source: peripheral blood, taken on day 0 of AZD1222 vaccination. The receptors were gathered from an adult in good health.

J is TRBJ1-6 and V is TRBV19; tentatively, D is TRBD1 (6 bases). CDR3 length equals 15 residues. From germline, CDR1 is LNHDA and CDR2 SQIVND (reference sequence). Trimming left V 3 bases short and J 6 bases short, with 12 bases between. The chain's CDR3 is CASSMGTIGNSPLHF. The CDR3 nucleotides read TGTGCCAGTAGTATGGGGACAATCGGTAATTCACCCCTCCACTTT.

The chain carries TRBV11-1 and TRBJ1-2, with TRBD1 matching 9 bases. The germline CDR1 and CDR2 sequences are SGHAT and FQDESV (reference sequence). The CDR3 totals 16 residues. V dropped 5 bases and J dropped 3; count of bases not matched to a gene: 10. The CDR3 nucleotides are TGTGCCAGCAGCAAATTTACAGGGGGCACGGACTATGGCTACACCTTC. It encodes CASSKFTGGTDYGYTF. The entire variable domain, with the rest obtained from reference TRBV11-1 and TRBJ1-2, is as follows: EAEVAQSPRYKITEKSQAVAFWCDPISGHATLYWYRQILGQGPELLVQFQDESVVDDSQLPKDRFSAERLKGVDSTLKIQPAELGDSAMYLCASSKFTGGTDYGYTFGSGTRLTVV.

The chain couples TRBV12-2 to TRBJ1-1; the DNA was not used to check the table's D call, TRBD1. TRBV12-2 is listed as a pseudogene. The CDR3 totals 16 residues. The CDR3 region has the DNA TGTGCAAGTCGCTTACCGGGAAGGGGGTTTGACACTGAAGCTTTCTTT. Protein product: CASRLPGRGFDTEAFF.

The genes are TRBV3-1 (or the pseudogene TRBV3-2) and TRBJ1-5; unclear D gene. There are 13 residues in the CDR3. Trimming took off 1 base at V and 1 base at J, with 2 bases between the two ends. Germline CDR1 LGHDT, CDR2 YNNKEL (reference sequence). The CDR3, as DNA: TGTGCCAGCAGCCAAGGGAGCAATCAGCCCCAGCATTTT. Its translation: CASSQGSNQPQHF.

This clone was seen just once. The chain uses TRBV3-1 (or the pseudogene TRBV3-2) and TRBJ1-1; D perhaps matches TRBD1 (6 bases). This CDR3 comprises 13 residues. CDR1 LGHDT and CDR2 YNNKEL come from the germline V gene (reference sequence). With 6 bases removed from V and 3 bases from J, the gap between germline ends came to 11 bases. The CDR3 sequence: CASRNQGHTEAFF. CDR3 DNA sequence: TGTGCCAGCAGAAACCAGGGGCACACTGAAGCTTTCTTT.

In its sample, this clone was seen a few times. The chain employs TRBV9 and TRBJ2-5, with D tentatively TRBD1 or TRBD2 (5 bases each). The CDR3 totals 15 residues. With 3 bases removed from V and 0 bases from J, the gap between germline ends came to 12 bases. Germline loops: CDR1 SGDLS, CDR2 YYNGEE. The CDR3 here is CASSARGAYQETQYF. CDR3 DNA sequence: TGTGCCAGCAGCGCTCGGGGCGCGTACCAAGAGACCCAGTACTTC.

The V gene is TRBV6-5, the J gene TRBJ1-2, with TRBD1 identical over 7 bases. J lost 2 bases, V lost 8 bases, and 2 bases had no gene match. In germline, CDR1 is MNHEY, CDR2 SVGAGI. The CDR3 has 12 residues. The CDR3 here is CASRGQNYGYTF. The CDR3 DNA reads TGTGCCAGCCGGGGACAGAACTATGGCTACACCTTC.

The V gene is TRBV6-5, the J gene TRBJ2-1, with D unclear. The germline V gene has CDR1 MNHEY and CDR2 SVGAGI. Trimming took 6 bases from V and 8 from J, leaving 17 bases between them. CDR3 length: 14 residues. The CDR3 DNA reads as TGTGCCAGCAGCCAGCCCGGGTACTTTCATGAGCAGTTCTTC. Translating it yields CASSQPGYFHEQFF.

The chain recombines TRBV18 with TRBJ2-5; D gene uncertain. The germline V and J ends were trimmed by 5 bases and 5 bases, with 12 bases remaining between them. This CDR3 contains 13 residues. Germline CDR1 is KGHSH and CDR2 is LQKENI. This CDR3 reads CASSSQAVETQYF. The CDR3, as DNA: TGTGCCAGCTCATCGCAGGCTGTGGAGACCCAGTACTTC.

The chain combines TRBV3-1 (or the pseudogene TRBV3-2) with TRBJ1-5; D gene uncertain. This CDR3 is 14 amino acids long. CDR1 and CDR2 from the germline V gene are LGHDT and YNNKEL (reference sequence). V gave up 2 bases and J gave up 11 bases, with 16 bases separating them. The CDR3 reads CASSQRASLVAQHF. CDR3 in DNA: TGTGCCAGCAGCCAAAGGGCCTCCCTTGTGGCCCAGCATTTT.

V gene TRBV28 combines with J gene TRBJ2-7; D is unclear. The ends were cut back, 5 bases at V and 2 bases at J, with 7 bases in the middle. The CDR3 has 12 residues. The germline CDR1 and CDR2 sequences are MDHEN and SYDVKM. CDR3 sequence: CASSRAAYEQYF. The CDR3, as DNA: TGTGCCAGCAGTAGGGCAGCCTACGAGCAGTACTTC.

The chain joins TRBV5-1 to TRBJ2-1; TRBD2 matches 8 bases. The CDR3 is 15 residues long. CDR1 is SGHRS and CDR2 is YFSETQ in the germline V gene. Unmatched junction bases numbered 7, after V lost 1 base and J lost 7 bases. The CDR3 sequence: CASSLLGLAQNEQFF. The CDR3 DNA is TGCGCCAGCAGCTTGCTAGGACTAGCCCAGAATGAGCAGTTCTTC. The whole variable domain, filled in from reference TRBV5-1 and TRBJ2-1, reads KAGVTQTPRYLIKTRGQQVTLSCSPISGHRSVSWYQQTPGQGLQFLFEYFSETQRNKGNFPGRFSGRQFSNSRSEMNVSTLELGDSALYLCASSLLGLAQNEQFFGPGTRLTVL.

This clone was recorded a few times. The chain employs TRBV5-6 and TRBJ2-3, with 12 bases that match TRBD2. The V gene's germline CDR1 is SGHDT and CDR2 YYEEEE. The CDR3 loop spans 16 amino acids. With 3 bases clipped from V and 7 bases from J, the junction kept 9 bases outside the gene matches. The CDR3 loop reads CASSSLLAGGMNTQYF. CDR3 nucleotide sequence: TGTGCCAGCAGCTCGTTACTAGCGGGGGGCATGAATACGCAGTATTTT. Filled out from reference TRBV5-6 and TRBJ2-3, the complete variable domain reads DAGVTQSPTHLIKTRGQQVTLRCSPKSGHDTVSWYQQALGQGPQFIFQYYEEEERQRGNFPDRFSGHQFPNYSSELNVNALLLGDSALYLCASSSLLAGGMNTQYFGPGTRLTVL.

This clone was detected once. This chain connects TRBV28 to TRBJ1-1; no clear D. Germline lookup yields CDR1 MDHEN and CDR2 SYDVKM. V was trimmed by 6 bases and J by 11 bases, leaving 10 bases between them. This CDR3 is 10 amino acids long. The CDR3 DNA follows: TGTGCCAGCAGGAAACTGGGGGCTTTCTTT. Its translation: CASRKLGAFF.

The V call is TRBV24-1, the J call TRBJ1-3, with D possibly being TRBD1 (5 bases). Germline CDR1 and CDR2: KGHDR and SFDVKD. The CDR3 extends over 15 amino acids. V was trimmed by 4 bases and J by 2 bases, leaving 11 bases between them. The chain's CDR3 is CATSDSRVAGNTIYF. CDR3 in DNA: TGTGCCACCAGTGACTCCAGGGTTGCTGGAAACACCATATATTTT.

The chain recombines TRBV6-1 with TRBJ1-2, with D possibly being TRBD1 (6 bases). V lost 2 bases and J 4 bases, leaving 14 bases between the germline ends. The germline V gene encodes CDR1 MNHNS and CDR2 SASEGT. The CDR3 totals 15 residues. The CDR3 nucleotides are TGTGCCAGCAGTGAAACAGGGTTCGTAAGCTATGGCTACACCTTC. It translates to CASSETGFVSYGYTF.

In DNA form, the CDR3 reads TGCAGTGCTAGTTACGCGGGAGTTTCCTACAATGAGCAGTTCTTC. Protein: CSASYAGVSYNEQFF. The rearrangement uses TRBV20-1 and TRBJ2-1, with 7 bases lining up with TRBD2. J was trimmed by 1 base and V by 3 bases; bases with no gene match: 6. Germline values: CDR1 DFQATT, CDR2 SNEGSKA (reference sequence). The CDR3 is made up of 15 amino acids.

The gene calls are TRBV5-4 and TRBJ1-1; tentative D call: TRBD1 (5 bases). Germline loops: CDR1 SGHNT, CDR2 YYREEE (reference sequence). The germline V and J ends were trimmed by 0 bases and 5 bases, with 11 bases remaining between them. The CDR3 runs 14 residues. CDR3: CASSLGAGLTEAFF. The CDR3 region has the DNA TGTGCCAGCAGCTTGGGGGCAGGGTTAACTGAAGCTTTCTTT.

The chain recombines TRBV5-1 with TRBJ1-5; D possibly corresponds to TRBD1 (6 bases). The CDR3 sequence is 15 residues long. Trimming removed 2 bases from V and 2 bases from J, with 11 bases in between. The germline gives CDR1 SGHRS, CDR2 YFSETQ. CDR3 sequence (DNA): TGCGCCAGCAGCTTAACAGGGACCGGCAATCAGCCCCAGCATTTT. It specifies CASSLTGTGNQPQHF.

This clone was seen only once. The V gene is TRBV6-5, the J gene TRBJ1-1; 7 nucleotides match TRBD1. The CDR3 loop spans 13 amino acids. The germline V gene has CDR1 MNHEY and CDR2 SVGAGI. V lost 5 bases and J lost 6; bases outside the gene matches: 6. As DNA, the CDR3 is TGTGCCAGCAGTCCTTCAGGGGGATCTGAAGCTTTCTTT. It translates to CASSPSGGSEAFF.

The chain carries TRBV7-9 and TRBJ2-3, with D possibly TRBD2 on 5 matching bases. V shed 5 bases and J shed 2 bases, with 14 bases lying between them. Germline assignment: CDR1 SEHNR and CDR2 FQNEAQ (reference sequence). This CDR3 has 15 residues. The CDR3 sequence is CASSRSLGTTDTQYF. CDR3 sequence (DNA): TGTGCCAGCAGCCGATCACTAGGAACCACAGATACGCAGTATTTT.